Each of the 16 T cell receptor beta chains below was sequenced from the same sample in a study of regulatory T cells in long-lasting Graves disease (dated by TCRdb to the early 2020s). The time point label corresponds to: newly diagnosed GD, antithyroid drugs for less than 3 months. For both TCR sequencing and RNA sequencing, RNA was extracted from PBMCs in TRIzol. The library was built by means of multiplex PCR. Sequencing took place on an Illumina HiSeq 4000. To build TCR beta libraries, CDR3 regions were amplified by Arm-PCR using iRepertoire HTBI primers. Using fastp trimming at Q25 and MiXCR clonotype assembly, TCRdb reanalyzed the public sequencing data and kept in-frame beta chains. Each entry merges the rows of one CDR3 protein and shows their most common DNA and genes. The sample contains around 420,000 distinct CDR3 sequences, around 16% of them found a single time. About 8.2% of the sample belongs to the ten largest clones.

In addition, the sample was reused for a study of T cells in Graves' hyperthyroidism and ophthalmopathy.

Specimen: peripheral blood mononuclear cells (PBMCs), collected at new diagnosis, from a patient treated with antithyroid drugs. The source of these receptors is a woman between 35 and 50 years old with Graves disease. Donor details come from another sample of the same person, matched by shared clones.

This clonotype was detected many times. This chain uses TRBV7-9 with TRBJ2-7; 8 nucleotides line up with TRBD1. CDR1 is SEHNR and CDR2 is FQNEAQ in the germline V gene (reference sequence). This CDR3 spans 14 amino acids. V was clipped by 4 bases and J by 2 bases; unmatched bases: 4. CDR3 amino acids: CASSYGQGPYEQYF. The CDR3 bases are TGTGCCAGCAGCTATGGACAGGGCCCCTACGAGCAGTACTTC.

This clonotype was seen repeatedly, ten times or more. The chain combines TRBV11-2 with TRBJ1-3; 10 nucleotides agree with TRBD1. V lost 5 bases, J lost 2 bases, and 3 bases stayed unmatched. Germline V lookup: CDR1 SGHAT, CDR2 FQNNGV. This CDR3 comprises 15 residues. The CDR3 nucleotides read TGTGCCAGCAGCATAGGACAGGGGGCTGGAAACACCATATATTTT. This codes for CASSIGQGAGNTIYF.

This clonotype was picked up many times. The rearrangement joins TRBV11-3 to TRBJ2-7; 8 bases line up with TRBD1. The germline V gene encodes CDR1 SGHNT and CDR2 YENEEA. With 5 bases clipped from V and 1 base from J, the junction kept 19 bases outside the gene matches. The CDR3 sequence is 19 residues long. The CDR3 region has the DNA TGTGCCAGCAGCCTTACCTGGACAGGGCGCCGGAAAGTGTCCTACGAGCAGTACTTC. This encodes CASSLTWTGRRKVSYEQYF.

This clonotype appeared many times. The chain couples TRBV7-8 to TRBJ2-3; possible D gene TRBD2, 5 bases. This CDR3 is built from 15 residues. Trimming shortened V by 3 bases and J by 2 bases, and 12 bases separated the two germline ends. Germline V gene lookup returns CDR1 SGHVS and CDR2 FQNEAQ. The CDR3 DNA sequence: TGTGCCAGCAGCTTTGGGCGGGCCCACACAGATACGCAGTATTTT. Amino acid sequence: CASSFGRAHTDTQYF. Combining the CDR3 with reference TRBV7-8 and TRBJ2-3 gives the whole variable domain GAGVSQSPRYKVAKRGQDVALRCDPISGHVSLFWYQQALGQGPEFLTYFQNEAQLDKSGLPSDRFFAERPEGSVSTLKIQRTQQEDSAVYLCASSFGRAHTDTQYFGPGTRLTVL.

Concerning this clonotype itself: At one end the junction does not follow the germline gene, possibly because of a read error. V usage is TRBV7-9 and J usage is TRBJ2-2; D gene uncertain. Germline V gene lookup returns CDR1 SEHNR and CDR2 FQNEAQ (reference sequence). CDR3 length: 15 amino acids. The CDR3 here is CVSSKGPANTGELFF. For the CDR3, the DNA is TGTGTCAGCAGCAAAGGGCCAGCGAACACCGGGGAGCTGTTTTTT.

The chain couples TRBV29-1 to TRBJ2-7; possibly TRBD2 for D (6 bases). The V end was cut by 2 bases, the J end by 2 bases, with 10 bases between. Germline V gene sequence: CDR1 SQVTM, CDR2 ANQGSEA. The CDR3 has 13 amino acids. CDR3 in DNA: TGCAGCGTTGAAACTGGGACTCCCTACGAGCAGTACTTC. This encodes CSVETGTPYEQYF.

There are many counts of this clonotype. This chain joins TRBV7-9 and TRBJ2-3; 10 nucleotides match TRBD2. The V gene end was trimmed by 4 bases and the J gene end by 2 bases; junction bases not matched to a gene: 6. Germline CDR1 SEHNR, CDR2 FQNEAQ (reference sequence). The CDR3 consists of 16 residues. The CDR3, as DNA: TGTGCCAGCAGCTCCGGGACTAGCGACCCCACAGATACGCAGTATTTT. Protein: CASSSGTSDPTDTQYF.

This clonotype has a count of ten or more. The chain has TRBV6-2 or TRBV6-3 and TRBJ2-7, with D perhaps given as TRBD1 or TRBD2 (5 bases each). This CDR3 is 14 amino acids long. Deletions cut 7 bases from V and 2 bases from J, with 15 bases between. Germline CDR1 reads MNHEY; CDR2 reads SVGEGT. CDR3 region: CASTNRLATYEQYF. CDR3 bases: TGTGCCAGCACCAACAGGTTAGCGACCTACGAGCAGTACTTC.

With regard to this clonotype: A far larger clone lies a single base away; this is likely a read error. CDR3 protein: CASSPLGLAGAGEQYF. The CDR3, as DNA: TGTGCCAGCAGCCCTCTCGGACTAGCGGGAGCAGGCGAGCAGTACTTC. V usage is TRBV11-1 and J usage is TRBJ2-7, with 13 bases identical to TRBD2. J gave up 6 bases and V 5 bases, and 10 bases lay outside the gene matches. The CDR3 spans 16 residues. Germline V gene lookup returns CDR1 SGHAT and CDR2 FQDESV (reference sequence).

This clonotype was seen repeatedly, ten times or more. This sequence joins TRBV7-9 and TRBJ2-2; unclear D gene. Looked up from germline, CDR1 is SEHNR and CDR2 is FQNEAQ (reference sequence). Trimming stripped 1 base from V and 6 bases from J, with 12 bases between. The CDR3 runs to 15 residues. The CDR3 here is CASSLGQAVPGELFF. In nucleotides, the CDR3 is TGTGCCAGCAGCTTAGGGCAAGCTGTTCCCGGGGAGCTGTTTTTT.

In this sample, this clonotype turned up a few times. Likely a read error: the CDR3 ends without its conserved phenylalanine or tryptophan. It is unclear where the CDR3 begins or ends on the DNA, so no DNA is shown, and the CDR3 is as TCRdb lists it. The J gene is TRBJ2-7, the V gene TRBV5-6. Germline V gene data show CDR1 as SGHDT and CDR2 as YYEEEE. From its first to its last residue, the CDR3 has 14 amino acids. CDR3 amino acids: CASSPGQSVGERYL.

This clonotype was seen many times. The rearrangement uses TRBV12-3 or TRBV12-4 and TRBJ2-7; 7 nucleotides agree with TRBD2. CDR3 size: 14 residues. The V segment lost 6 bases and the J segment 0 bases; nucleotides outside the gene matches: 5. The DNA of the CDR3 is TGTGCCAGCAGCCGGGAGGTCTACTCCTACGAGCAGTACTTC. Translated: CASSREVYSYEQYF.

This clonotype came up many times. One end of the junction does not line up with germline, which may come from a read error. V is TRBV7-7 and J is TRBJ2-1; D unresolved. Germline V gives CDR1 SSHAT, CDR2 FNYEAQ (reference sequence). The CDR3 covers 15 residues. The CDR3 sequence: CASSSSPGNDNEQFF. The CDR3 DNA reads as TGTGCTAGCAGCTCCTCCCCGGGTAACGACAATGAGCAGTTCTTC.

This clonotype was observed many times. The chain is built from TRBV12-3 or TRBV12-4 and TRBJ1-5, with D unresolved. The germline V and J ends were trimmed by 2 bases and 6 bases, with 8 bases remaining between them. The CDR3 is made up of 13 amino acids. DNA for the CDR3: TGTGCCAGCAGTTTAAAATCCGGTCAGCCCCAGCATTTT. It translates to CASSLKSGQPQHF.

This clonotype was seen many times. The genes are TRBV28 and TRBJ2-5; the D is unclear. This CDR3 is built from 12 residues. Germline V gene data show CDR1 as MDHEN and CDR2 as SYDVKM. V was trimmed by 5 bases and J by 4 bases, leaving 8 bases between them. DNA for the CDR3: TGTGCCAGCAGTGAATATCGAGAGACCCAGTACTTC. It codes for CASSEYRETQYF.

The CDR3 reads CASSQDFGAASENSNYGYTF. The CDR3 nucleotides are TGTGCCAGCAGCCAAGATTTTGGGGCAGCTTCGGAAAACAGTAACTATGGCTACACCTTC. V gene TRBV3-1 combines with J gene TRBJ1-2, with TRBD1 as a possible D gene (5 bases). Looked up from germline, CDR1 is LGHDT and CDR2 is YNNKEL (reference sequence). The CDR3 is made up of 20 amino acids. Trimming took 0 bases from V and 1 from J, leaving 24 bases between them.